There are a few counts of the clone carrying this T cell receptor beta chain. These data originate in a study of blood T cell repertoires in COVID-19. Germline CDR1 is LGHDT and CDR2 is YNNKEL (reference sequence). CDR3 length: 13 amino acids. Trimming stripped 0 bases from V and 7 bases from J, with 7 bases between. The table came from immunoSEQ multiplex PCR; TCRdb's copy has only in-frame clones and leaves some out. The profile covers around 270,000 clones, with 80% to 90% appearing a single time and 3.5% to 5.5% taken by the ten largest. The clonotype comes from a woman aged 25 to 45 who had recovered from COVID-19. Specimen: PBMCs or T cells enriched from blood (not recorded which). This chain uses TRBV3-1 (or the pseudogene TRBV3-2) with TRBJ2-1; D not resolved. The CDR3: CASSQDRSNEQFF. In DNA, the CDR3 is TGTGCCAGCAGCCAAGACCGTTCTAATGAGCAGTTCTTC.